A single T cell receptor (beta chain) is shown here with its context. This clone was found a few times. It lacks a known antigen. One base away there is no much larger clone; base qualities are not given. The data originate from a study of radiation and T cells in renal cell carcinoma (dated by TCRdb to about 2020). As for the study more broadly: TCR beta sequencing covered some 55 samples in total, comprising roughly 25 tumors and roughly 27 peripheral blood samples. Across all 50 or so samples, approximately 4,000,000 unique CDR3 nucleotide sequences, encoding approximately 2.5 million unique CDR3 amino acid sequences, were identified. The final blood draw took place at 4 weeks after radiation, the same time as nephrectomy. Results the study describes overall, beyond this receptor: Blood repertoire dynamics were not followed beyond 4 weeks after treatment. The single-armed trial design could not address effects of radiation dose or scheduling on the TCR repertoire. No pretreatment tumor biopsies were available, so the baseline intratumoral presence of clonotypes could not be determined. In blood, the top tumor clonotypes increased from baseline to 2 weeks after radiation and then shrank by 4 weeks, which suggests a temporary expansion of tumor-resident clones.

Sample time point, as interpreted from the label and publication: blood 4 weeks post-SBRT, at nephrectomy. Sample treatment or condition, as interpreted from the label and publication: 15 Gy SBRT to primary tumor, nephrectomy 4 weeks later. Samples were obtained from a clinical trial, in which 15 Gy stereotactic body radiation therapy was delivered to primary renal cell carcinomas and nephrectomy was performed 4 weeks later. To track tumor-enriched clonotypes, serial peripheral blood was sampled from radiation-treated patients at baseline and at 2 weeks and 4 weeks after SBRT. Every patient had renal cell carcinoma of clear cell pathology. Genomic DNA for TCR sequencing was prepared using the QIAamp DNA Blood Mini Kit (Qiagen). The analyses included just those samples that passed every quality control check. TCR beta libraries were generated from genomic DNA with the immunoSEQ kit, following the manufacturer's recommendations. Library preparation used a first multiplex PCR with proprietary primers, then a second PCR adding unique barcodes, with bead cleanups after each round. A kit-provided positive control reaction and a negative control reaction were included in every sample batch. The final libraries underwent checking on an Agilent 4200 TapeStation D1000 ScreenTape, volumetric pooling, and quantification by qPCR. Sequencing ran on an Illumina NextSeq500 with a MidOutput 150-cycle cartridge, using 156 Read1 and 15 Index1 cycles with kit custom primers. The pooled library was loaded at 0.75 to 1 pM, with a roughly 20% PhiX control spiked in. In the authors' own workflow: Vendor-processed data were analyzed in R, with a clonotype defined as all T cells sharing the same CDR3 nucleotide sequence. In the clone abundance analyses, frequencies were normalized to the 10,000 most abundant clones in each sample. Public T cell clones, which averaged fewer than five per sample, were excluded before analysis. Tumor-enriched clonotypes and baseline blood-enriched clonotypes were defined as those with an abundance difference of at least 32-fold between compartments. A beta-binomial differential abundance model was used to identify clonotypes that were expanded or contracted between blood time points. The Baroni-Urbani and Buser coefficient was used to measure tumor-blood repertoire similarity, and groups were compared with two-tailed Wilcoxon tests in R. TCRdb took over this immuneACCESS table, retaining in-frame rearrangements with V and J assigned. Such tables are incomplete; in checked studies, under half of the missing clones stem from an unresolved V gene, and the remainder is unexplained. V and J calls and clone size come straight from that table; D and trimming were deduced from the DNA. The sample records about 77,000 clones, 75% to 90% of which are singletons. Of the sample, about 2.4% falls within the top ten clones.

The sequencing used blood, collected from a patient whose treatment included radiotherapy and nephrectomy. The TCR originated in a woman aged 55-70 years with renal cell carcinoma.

CDR3 sequence: CASSGGAGAYEQYF. The DNA is TGTGCCAGCAGTGGTGGAGCGGGAGCCTACGAGCAGTACTTC. The sequence is built from TRBV2 and TRBJ2-7; 8 bases in the junction line up with TRBD2. The germline V gene provides CDR1 SNHLY and CDR2 FYNNEI. Inclusive of the bounding cysteine and phenylalanine, the CDR3 is 14 residues long. Solely the CDR3 DNA is kept, with 42 bases framed from the first base. Trimming leaves V shorter by 4 bases and J shorter by 2 bases, with the junction holding 4 bases beyond the gene matches. Supplemented by the reference TRBV2 and TRBJ2-7 proteins around the CDR3, the complete variable domain is EPEVTQTPSHQVTQMGQEVILRCVPISNHLYFYWYRQILGQKVEFLVSFYNNEISEKSEIFDDQFSVERPDGSNFTLKIRSTKLEDSAMYFCASSGGAGAYEQYFGPGTRLTVT.